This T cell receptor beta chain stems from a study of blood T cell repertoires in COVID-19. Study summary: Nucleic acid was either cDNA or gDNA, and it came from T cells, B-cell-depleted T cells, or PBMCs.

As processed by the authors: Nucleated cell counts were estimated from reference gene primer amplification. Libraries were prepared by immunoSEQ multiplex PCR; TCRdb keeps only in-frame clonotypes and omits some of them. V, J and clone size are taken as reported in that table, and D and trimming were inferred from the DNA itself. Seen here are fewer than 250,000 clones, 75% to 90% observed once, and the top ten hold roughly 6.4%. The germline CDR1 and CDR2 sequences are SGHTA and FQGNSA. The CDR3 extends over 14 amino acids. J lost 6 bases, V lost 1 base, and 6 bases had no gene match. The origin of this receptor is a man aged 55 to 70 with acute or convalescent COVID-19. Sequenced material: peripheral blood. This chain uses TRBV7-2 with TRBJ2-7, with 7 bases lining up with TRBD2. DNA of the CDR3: TGTGCCAGCAGCTTAGGAGCGGGACTCAGCGAGCAGTACTTC. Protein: CASSLGAGLSEQYF.